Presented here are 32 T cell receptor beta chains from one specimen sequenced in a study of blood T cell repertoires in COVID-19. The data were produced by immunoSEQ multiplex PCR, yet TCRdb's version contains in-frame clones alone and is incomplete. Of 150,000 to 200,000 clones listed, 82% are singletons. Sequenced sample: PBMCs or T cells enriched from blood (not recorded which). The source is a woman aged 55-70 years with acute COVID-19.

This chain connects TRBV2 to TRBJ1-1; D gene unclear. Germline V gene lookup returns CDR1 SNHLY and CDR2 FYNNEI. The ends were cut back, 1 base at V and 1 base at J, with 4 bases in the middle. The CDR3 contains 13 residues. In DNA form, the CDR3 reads TGTGCCAGCAGTGAAGGCGAGAACACTGAAGCTTTCTTT. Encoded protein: CASSEGENTEAFF. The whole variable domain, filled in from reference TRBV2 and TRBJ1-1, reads EPEVTQTPSHQVTQMGQEVILRCVPISNHLYFYWYRQILGQKVEFLVSFYNNEISEKSEIFDDQFSVERPDGSNFTLKIRSTKLEDSAMYFCASSEGENTEAFFGQGTRLTVV.

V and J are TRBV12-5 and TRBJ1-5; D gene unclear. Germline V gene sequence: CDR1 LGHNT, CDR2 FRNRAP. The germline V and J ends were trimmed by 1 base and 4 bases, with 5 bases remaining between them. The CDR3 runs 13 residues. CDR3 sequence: CASGLGVNQPQHF. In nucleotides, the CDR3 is TGTGCTAGTGGTTTGGGAGTTAATCAGCCCCAGCATTTT.

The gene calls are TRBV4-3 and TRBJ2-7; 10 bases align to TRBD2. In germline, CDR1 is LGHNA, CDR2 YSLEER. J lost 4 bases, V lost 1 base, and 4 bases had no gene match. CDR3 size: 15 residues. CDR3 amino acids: CASSQAASGSYEQYF. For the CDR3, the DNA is TGCGCCAGCAGCCAAGCGGCTAGCGGGAGTTACGAGCAGTACTTC.

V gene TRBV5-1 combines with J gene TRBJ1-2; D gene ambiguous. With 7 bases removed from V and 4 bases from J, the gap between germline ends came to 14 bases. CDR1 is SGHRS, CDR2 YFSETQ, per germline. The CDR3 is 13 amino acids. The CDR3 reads CASFEEGGYGYTF. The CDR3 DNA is TGCGCCAGCTTCGAAGAGGGAGGCTATGGCTACACCTTC. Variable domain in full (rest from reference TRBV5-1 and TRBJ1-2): KAGVTQTPRYLIKTRGQQVTLSCSPISGHRSVSWYQQTPGQGLQFLFEYFSETQRNKGNFPGRFSGRQFSNSRSEMNVSTLELGDSALYLCASFEEGGYGYTFGSGTRLTVV.

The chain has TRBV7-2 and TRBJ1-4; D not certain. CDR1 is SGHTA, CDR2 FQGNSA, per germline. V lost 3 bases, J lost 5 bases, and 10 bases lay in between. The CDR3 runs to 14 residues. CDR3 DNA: TGTGCCAGCAGCTTTGTCGGAGAGAATGAAAAACTGTTTTTT. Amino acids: CASSFVGENEKLFF.

The CDR3 nucleotides read TGTGCCAGCAGTACCCGGGAGAGGCCGGGCACTGAAGCTTTCTTT. Amino acid sequence: CASSTRERPGTEAFF. The chain joins TRBV6-5 to TRBJ1-1; no clear D. CDR3 length equals 15 residues. The germline V gene has CDR1 MNHEY and CDR2 SVGAGI. V gave up 5 bases and J gave up 4 bases, with 17 bases separating them.

CDR3 sequence: CASSQGRGNEQFF. CDR3 in DNA: TGTGCCAGCAGCCAAGGGCGGGGGAATGAGCAGTTCTTC. The chain carries TRBV3-1 (or the pseudogene TRBV3-2) and TRBJ2-1; 7 nucleotides line up with TRBD2. J was trimmed by 7 bases and V by 1 base; bases with no gene match: 1. CDR1 is LGHDT and CDR2 is YNNKEL in the germline V gene (reference sequence). The length of the CDR3 is 13 residues.

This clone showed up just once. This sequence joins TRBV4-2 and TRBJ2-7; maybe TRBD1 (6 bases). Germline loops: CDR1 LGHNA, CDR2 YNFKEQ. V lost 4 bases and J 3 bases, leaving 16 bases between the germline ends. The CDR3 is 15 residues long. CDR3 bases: TGTGCCAGCAGCCTGAGAATAGGGGGATACTACGAGCAGTACTTC. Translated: CASSLRIGGYYEQYF.

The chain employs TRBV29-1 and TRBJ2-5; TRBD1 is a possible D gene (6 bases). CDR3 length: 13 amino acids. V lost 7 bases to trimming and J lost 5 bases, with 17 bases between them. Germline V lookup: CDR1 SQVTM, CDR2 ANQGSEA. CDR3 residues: CSGRGSGEETQYF. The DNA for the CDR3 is TGCAGCGGAAGGGGGTCCGGGGAGGAGACCCAGTACTTC.

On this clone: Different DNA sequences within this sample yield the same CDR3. DNA of the CDR3: TGTGCCAGTAGTATAGGGCAGAACACCGGGGAGCTGTTTTTT. As protein: CASSIGQNTGELFF. The chain recombines TRBV19 with TRBJ2-2; D is unresolved. This CDR3 is 14 amino acids long. Germline CDR1 and CDR2: LNHDA and SQIVND (reference sequence). Deletions cut 1 base from V and 1 base from J, with 4 bases between.

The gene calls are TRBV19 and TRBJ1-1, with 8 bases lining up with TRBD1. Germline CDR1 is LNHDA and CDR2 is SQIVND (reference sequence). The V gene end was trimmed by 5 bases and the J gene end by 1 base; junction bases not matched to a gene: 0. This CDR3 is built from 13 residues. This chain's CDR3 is CASSQGANTEAFF. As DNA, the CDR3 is TGTGCCAGTAGTCAGGGGGCGAACACTGAAGCTTTCTTT.

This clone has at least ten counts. In DNA form, the CDR3 reads TGTGCCTGGAGCCCGACAGGAAACACTGAAGCTTTCTTT. Its translation: CAWSPTGNTEAFF. The rearrangement links TRBV30 to TRBJ1-1; D is possibly TRBD1 (6 bases). Trimming stripped 3 bases from V and 2 bases from J, with 10 bases between. The CDR3 is 13 residues long. Germline CDR1 is GTSNPN and CDR2 is SVGIG (reference sequence).

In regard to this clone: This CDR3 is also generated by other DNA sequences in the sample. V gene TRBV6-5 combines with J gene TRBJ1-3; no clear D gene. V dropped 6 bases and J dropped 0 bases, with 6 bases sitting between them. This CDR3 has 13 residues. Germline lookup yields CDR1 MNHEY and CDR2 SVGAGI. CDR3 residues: CASRTGSGNTIYF. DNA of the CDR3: TGTGCCAGCAGGACGGGCTCTGGAAACACCATATATTTT.

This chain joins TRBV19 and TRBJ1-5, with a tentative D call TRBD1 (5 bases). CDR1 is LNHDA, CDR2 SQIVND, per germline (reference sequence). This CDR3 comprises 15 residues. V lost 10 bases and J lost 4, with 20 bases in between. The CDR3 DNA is TGTGCCACCGAAAAGGACAACGATAGAAATCAGCCCCAGCATTTT. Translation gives CATEKDNDRNQPQHF.

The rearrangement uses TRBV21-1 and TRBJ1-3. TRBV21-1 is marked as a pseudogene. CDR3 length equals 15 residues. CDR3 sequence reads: CASTKCGAPRNTIYF. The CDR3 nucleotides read TGTGCCAGCACCAAATGCGGGGCGCCGAGAAACACCATATATTTT.

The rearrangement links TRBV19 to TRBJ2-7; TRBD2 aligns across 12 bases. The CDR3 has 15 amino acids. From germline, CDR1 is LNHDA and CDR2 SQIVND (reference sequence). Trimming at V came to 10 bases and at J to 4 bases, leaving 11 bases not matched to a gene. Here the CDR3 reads CATRLAGVEGYEQYF. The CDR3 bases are TGTGCCACCCGACTAGCGGGAGTGGAAGGGTACGAGCAGTACTTC.

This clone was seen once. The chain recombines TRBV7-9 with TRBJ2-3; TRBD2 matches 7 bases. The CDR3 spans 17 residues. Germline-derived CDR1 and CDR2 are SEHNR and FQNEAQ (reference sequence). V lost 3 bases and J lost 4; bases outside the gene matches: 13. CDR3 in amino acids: CASSFPSGGGPADTQYF. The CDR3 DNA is TGTGCCAGCAGCTTCCCCTCTGGGGGAGGGCCCGCAGATACGCAGTATTTT. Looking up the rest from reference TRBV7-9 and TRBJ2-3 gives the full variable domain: DTGVSQNPRHKITKRGQNVTFRCDPISEHNRLYWYRQTLGQGPEFLTYFQNEAQLEKSRLLSDRFSAERPKGSFSTLEIQRTEQGDSAMYLCASSFPSGGGPADTQYFGPGTRLTVL.

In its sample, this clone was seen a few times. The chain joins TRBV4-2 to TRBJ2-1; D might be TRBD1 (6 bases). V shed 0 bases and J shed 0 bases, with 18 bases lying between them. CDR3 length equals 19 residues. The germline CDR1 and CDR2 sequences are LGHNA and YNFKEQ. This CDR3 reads CASSQDPPSVQGSYNEQFF. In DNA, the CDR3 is TGTGCCAGCAGCCAAGATCCCCCGAGTGTACAGGGCTCCTACAATGAGCAGTTCTTC.

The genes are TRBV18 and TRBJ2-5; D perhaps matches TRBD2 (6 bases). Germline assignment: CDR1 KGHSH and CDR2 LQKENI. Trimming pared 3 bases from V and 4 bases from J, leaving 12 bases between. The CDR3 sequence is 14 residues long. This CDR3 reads CASSPRSGRETQYF. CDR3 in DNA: TGTGCCAGCTCACCCCGGAGCGGGCGAGAGACCCAGTACTTC.

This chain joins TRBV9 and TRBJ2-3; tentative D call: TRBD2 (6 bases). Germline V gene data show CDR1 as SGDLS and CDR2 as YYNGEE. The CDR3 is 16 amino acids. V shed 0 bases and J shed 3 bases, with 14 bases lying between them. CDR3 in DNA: TGTGCCAGCAGCGTAGGGAACAGACTAGAAACAGATACGCAGTATTTT. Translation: CASSVGNRLETDTQYF.

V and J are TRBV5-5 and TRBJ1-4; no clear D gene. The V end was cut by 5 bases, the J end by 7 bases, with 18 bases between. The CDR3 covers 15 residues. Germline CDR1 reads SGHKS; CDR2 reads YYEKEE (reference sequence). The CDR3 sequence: CASSMLLGGGEKLFF. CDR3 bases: TGTGCCAGCAGTATGCTACTGGGAGGAGGTGAAAAACTGTTTTTT.

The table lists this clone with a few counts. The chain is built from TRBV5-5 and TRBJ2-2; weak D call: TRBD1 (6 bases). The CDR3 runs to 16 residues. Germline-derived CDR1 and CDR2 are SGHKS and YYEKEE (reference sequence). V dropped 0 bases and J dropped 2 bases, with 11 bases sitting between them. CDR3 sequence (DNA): TGTGCCAGCAGCTTGGTTCCAGGGGTCAACACCGGGGAGCTGTTTTTT. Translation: CASSLVPGVNTGELFF.

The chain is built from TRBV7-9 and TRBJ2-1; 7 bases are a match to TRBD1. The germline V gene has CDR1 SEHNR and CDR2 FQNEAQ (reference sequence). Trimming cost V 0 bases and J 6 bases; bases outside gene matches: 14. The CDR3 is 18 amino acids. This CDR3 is CASSLAGKRDSNRNEQFF. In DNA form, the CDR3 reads TGTGCCAGCAGCTTAGCGGGAAAGAGGGACAGCAACCGCAATGAGCAGTTCTTC.

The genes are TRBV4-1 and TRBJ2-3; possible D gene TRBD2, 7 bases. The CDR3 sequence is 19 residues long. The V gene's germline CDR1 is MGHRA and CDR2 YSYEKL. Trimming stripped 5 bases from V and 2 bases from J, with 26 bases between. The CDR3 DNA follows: TGCGCCAGCAGCACAGAACCCGCGGGGGCCAAAAAAATCACAGATACGCAGTATTTT. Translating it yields CASSTEPAGAKKITDTQYF.

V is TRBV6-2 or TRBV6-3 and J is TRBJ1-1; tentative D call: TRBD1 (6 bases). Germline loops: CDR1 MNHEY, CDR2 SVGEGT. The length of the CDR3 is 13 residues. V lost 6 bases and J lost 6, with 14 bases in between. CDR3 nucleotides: TGTGCCAGCAGCCTCCGGTGGGGGCCTGAAGCTTTCTTT. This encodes CASSLRWGPEAFF.

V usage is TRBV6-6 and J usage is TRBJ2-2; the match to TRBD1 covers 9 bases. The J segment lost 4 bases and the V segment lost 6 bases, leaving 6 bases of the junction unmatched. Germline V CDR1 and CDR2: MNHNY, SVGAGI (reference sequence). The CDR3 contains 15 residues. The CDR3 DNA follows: TGTGCCAGCAGGGAAGGGACAGGGACCACCGGGGAGCTGTTTTTT. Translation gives CASREGTGTTGELFF.

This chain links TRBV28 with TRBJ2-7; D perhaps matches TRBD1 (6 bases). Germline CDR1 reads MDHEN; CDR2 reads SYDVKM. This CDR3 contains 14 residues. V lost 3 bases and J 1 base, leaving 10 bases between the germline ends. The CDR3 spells CASSFGGSSYEQYV. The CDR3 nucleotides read TGTGCCAGCAGTTTTGGGGGCAGTTCCTACGAGCAGTACGTC.

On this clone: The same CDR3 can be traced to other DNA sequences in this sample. The DNA of the CDR3 is TGTGCCAGCAGCCGTGACAGGAACTATGGCTACACCTTC. Encoded protein: CASSRDRNYGYTF. The gene calls are TRBV7-9 and TRBJ1-2; a weak D match, TRBD1 (6 bases). V lost 5 bases and J lost 2, with 9 bases in between. CDR3 length: 13 residues. From germline, CDR1 is SEHNR and CDR2 FQNEAQ (reference sequence).

Here the CDR3 DNA reads TGTGCCAGCAGCCCTTGGACAGAAGAGACCCAGTACTTC. Amino acids: CASSPWTEETQYF. V is TRBV5-4 and J is TRBJ2-5, with a tentative D call TRBD1 (6 bases). The CDR3 is 13 residues long. Germline CDR1 reads SGHNT; CDR2 reads YYREEE (reference sequence). V lost 4 bases, J lost 3 bases, and 10 bases lay in between.

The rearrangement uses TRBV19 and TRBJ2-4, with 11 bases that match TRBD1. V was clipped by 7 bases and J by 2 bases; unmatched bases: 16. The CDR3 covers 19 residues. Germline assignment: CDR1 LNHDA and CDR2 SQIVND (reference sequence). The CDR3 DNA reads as TGTGCCAGTACCGAGGGGAGGACAGGGGGCGGGCGGTCCAAAAACATTCAGTACTTC. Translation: CASTEGRTGGGRSKNIQYF. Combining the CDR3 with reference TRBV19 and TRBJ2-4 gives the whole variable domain DGGITQSPKYLFRKEGQNVTLSCEQNLNHDAMYWYRQDPGQGLRLIYYSQIVNDFQKGDIAEGYSVSREKKESFPLTVTSAQKNPTAFYLCASTEGRTGGGRSKNIQYFGAGTRLSVL.

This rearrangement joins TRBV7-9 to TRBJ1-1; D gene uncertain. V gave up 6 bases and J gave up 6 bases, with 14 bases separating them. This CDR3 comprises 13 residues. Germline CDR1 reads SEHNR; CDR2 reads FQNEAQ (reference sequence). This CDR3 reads CASSPGPGSEAFF. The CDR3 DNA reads TGTGCCAGCAGTCCCGGCCCGGGTTCTGAAGCTTTCTTT. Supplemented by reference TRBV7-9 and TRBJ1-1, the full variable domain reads DTGVSQNPRHKITKRGQNVTFRCDPISEHNRLYWYRQTLGQGPEFLTYFQNEAQLEKSRLLSDRFSAERPKGSFSTLEIQRTEQGDSAMYLCASSPGPGSEAFFGQGTRLTVV.

In DNA, the CDR3 is TGTGCCATCAGTGAGTCTGGCAGGGGCAACTATGGCTACACCTTC. It specifies CAISESGRGNYGYTF. V is TRBV10-3 and J is TRBJ1-2; D may be TRBD1 (6 bases). The germline CDR1 and CDR2 sequences are ENHRY and SYGVKD. Trimming removed 0 bases from V and 2 bases from J, with 10 bases in between. The CDR3 has 15 residues.